This T cell receptor (beta chain) was captured in a study of PD-1 blockade in classical Hodgkin lymphoma. Relapse after autologous stem cell transplantation occurred in every patient, and brentuximab vedotin exposure varied. CDR3 size: 18 residues. Germline-derived CDR1 and CDR2 are SGHAT and FQNNGV. V lost 0 bases, J lost 1 base, and 4 bases stayed unmatched. The table came from immunoSEQ multiplex PCR; TCRdb's copy has only in-frame clones and leaves some out. The top ten hold roughly 40% of the sample, which has tens of thousands of clones, more than 60% seen once. This TCR came from a human donor with classical Hodgkin lymphoma. The chain carries TRBV11-2 and TRBJ1-6, with 9 bases fitting TRBD1. Source: peripheral blood mononuclear cells (PBMCs), taken before the second cycle of nivolumab. CDR3 nucleotide sequence: TGTGCCAGCAGCTTAGATATGGACAGGGGATCCTATAATTCACCCCTCCACTTT. It codes for CASSLDMDRGSYNSPLHF.